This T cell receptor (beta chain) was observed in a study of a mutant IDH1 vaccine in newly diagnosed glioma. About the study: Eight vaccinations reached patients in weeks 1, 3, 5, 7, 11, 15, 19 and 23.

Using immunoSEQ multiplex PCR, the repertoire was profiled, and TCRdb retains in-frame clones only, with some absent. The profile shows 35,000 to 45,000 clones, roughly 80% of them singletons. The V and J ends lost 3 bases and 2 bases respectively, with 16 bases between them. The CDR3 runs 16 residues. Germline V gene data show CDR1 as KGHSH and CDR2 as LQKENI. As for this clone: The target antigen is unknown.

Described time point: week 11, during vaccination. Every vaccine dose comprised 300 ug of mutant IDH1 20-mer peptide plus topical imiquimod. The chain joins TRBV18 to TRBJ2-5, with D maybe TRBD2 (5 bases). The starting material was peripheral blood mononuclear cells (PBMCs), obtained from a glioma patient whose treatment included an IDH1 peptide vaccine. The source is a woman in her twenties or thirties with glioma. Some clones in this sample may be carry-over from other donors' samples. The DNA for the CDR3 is TGTGCCAGCTCACCGCAGGTAGCGATGGGACAAGAGACCCAGTACTTC. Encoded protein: CASSPQVAMGQETQYF.